These T cell receptor beta chains were read from a single sample in a study of cytomegalovirus exposure and HLA in healthy donors. The repertoire was sequenced with immunoSEQ multiplex PCR; TCRdb's copy has only in-frame clones and lacks some. The sample lists around 100,000 clones, about 70% seen once, with about 4.9% in the top ten. Sequencing input: PBMCs. The receptors were sampled from a young man in good health and CMV-seropositive. The CDR3 runs from the conserved cysteine through the conserved F or W.

J gene,V gene,CDR3 protein
TRBJ1-4,TRBV5-1,CASSSQGAEGEKLFF
TRBJ1-4,TRBV4-1,CASSQDIWPSGEKLFF
TRBJ2-7,TRBV5-1,CASSGGQTTYEQYF
TRBJ2-2,TRBV10-3,CAISFGRGGELFF
TRBJ1-1,TRBV29-1,CSVHSPVNTEAFF
TRBJ1-6,TRBV9,CASSSSPRGDSPLHF
TRBJ2-7,TRBV9,CASSAQGLAGVEQYF
TRBJ1-1,TRBV5-1,CASSLDMAGGTEAFF
TRBJ1-3,TRBV5-1,CASSLESGNTIYF
TRBJ1-5,TRBV29-1,CSVAAGTGGDQPQHF
TRBJ1-3,TRBV7-9,CASSTDRASGNTIYF
TRBJ1-6,TRBV9,CASSVATGSYNSPLHF
TRBJ2-2,TRBV27,CASSPDGVNTGELFF
TRBJ1-5,TRBV7-9,CASSPLDRPDQPQHF
TRBJ1-1,TRBV27,CASSLRGTEAFF
TRBJ2-1,TRBV6-5,CASTLGLGGHNEQFF
TRBJ1-1,TRBV29-1,CSVAIQGTANTEAFF
TRBJ2-5,TRBV5-1,CASSLRQAQETQYF
TRBJ1-3,TRBV6-6,CASSYSRENTIYF
TRBJ2-5,TRBV5-6,CASSFGETQYF
TRBJ1-1,TRBV6-1,CASKTLLVKSPFF
TRBJ1-1,TRBV28,CASGRDLVNTEAFF
TRBJ2-5,TRBV4-2,CASSQDRGGQETQYF
TRBJ1-1,TRBV23-1,CASSHRGEGDTEAFF
TRBJ2-7,TRBV5-1,CASSLEPGVSYEQYF
TRBJ1-1,TRBV5-1,CASSGRLEPHTEAFF
TRBJ2-3,TRBV4-3,CASSQVSGGHTDTQYF
TRBJ1-1,TRBV5-1,CASSLSTRNTEAFF
TRBJ2-1,TRBV7-3,CASSPGGAYNEQFF